The 14 T cell receptor beta chains listed next were all sequenced from one sample in a study of CD8+CD57+ T cells in acquired aplastic anemia. All patients picked for sequencing had shown, by flow cytometry, an expansion of CD8+CD57+ cells. Investigators profiled TCR beta VDJ and CDR3 from genomic DNA template. TCRdb processed the reads anew with MiXCR; each CDR3 protein has one entry. The sample yields over 150,000 distinct CDR3 sequences, around half seen once. Material for sequencing was sorted CD4+, CD8+, or CD8+CD57+ T cells (not recorded which) from PBMCs. These receptors were obtained from a human donor with aplastic anemia.

The CDR3 DNA sequence: TGTGCCAGCAGCTTAGGGGGGTACCAAGAGACCCAGTACTTC. This sequence encodes CASSLGGYQETQYF. V is TRBV11-2 and J is TRBJ2-5, with D perhaps given as TRBD1 or TRBD2 (5 bases each). Trimming took 1 base from V and 0 from J, leaving 6 bases between them. Per the germline V gene, CDR1 is SGHAT and CDR2 is FQNNGV. The length of the CDR3 is 14 residues.

This clonotype was detected many times. This chain uses TRBV7-8 with TRBJ1-5; D not resolved. Germline loops: CDR1 SGHVS, CDR2 FQNEAQ. With 5 bases removed from V and 4 bases from J, the gap between germline ends came to 18 bases. This CDR3 has 16 residues. The CDR3 sequence is CASSRNIGRNNQPQHF. The CDR3 region has the DNA TGTGCCAGCAGCCGTAATATAGGCCGGAATAATCAGCCCCAGCATTTT.

This clonotype was recorded many times. This chain links TRBV7-2 with TRBJ2-1; 9 bases map to TRBD2. The length of the CDR3 is 17 residues. J lost 9 bases, V lost 5 bases, and 17 bases had no gene match. The germline V gene has CDR1 SGHTA and CDR2 FQGNSA. CDR3 protein: CASSLDLSGRKEGEQFF. The DNA for the CDR3 is TGTGCCAGCAGCCTCGACCTTAGCGGGAGAAAGGAGGGTGAGCAGTTCTTC. Filled out from reference TRBV7-2 and TRBJ2-1, the complete variable domain reads GAGVSQSPSNKVTEKGKDVELRCDPISGHTALYWYRQSLGQGLEFLIYFQGNSAPDKSGLPSDRFSAERTGGSVSTLTIQRTQQEDSAVYLCASSLDLSGRKEGEQFFGPGTRLTVL.

The chain links TRBV10-2 to TRBJ1-5; D possibly corresponds to TRBD1 (6 bases). V was trimmed by 2 bases and J by 2 bases, leaving 7 bases between them. The CDR3 runs to 14 residues. Per germline, CDR1 WSHSY and CDR2 SAAADI. CDR3 in amino acids: CASSEAGGNQPQHF. CDR3 in DNA: TGCGCCAGCAGTGAGGCAGGGGGCAATCAGCCCCAGCATTTT.

This clonotype was detected many times. The V call is TRBV12-3 or TRBV12-4, the J call TRBJ1-2; D gene unclear. Trimming took off 3 bases at V and 7 bases at J, with 9 bases between the two ends. The CDR3 extends over 12 amino acids. DNA of the CDR3: TGTGCCAGCAGTTTTAGAAGGGCTGGCTACACCTTC. Its protein is CASSFRRAGYTF.

This clonotype was seen many times. The chain couples TRBV5-4 to TRBJ2-7, with D perhaps TRBD1 (6 bases). CDR1 is SGHNT, CDR2 YYREEE, per germline (reference sequence). The CDR3 consists of 15 residues. The V end lost 4 bases, the J end lost 0 bases, and 14 bases lay between the germline ends. DNA for the CDR3: TGTGCCAGCAGCCTCGACAGGAACCCCTCCTACGAGCAGTACTTC. Translation gives CASSLDRNPSYEQYF.

The rearrangement uses TRBV5-4 and TRBJ1-2, with 8 bases fitting TRBD1. The trim removed 1 base at V and 8 bases at J, leaving 7 bases unmatched. Germline CDR1 is SGHNT and CDR2 is YYREEE (reference sequence). The CDR3 contains 14 residues. CDR3 sequence reads: CASSLRRTGQGYTF. The DNA for the CDR3 is TGTGCCAGCAGCTTGCGGAGGACAGGGCAAGGCTACACCTTC.

There are a few counts of this clonotype. The gene calls are TRBV15 and TRBJ2-7; D gene unclear. The CDR3 extends over 14 amino acids. Germline CDR1 reads LNHNV; CDR2 reads YYDKDF (reference sequence). Trimming took 0 bases from V and 7 from J, leaving 13 bases between them. In DNA, the CDR3 is TGTGCCACCAGCAGAGAGAGACATATACTAGAGCAGTACTTC. Amino acid sequence: CATSRERHILEQYF.

The V gene is TRBV7-9, the J gene TRBJ2-1, with 7 bases fitting TRBD1. This CDR3 is built from 12 residues. The junction had 6 bases not matched to a gene; V was cut back by 8 bases and J by 8 bases. CDR1 SEHNR and CDR2 FQNEAQ come from the germline V gene (reference sequence). CDR3 DNA sequence: TGTGCCAGCTACGACAGGGACGATGAGCAGTTCTTC. It translates to CASYDRDDEQFF.

This clonotype has more than one count but fewer than ten. The chain employs TRBV24-1 and TRBJ1-2; 8 bases are a match to TRBD1. CDR1 KGHDR and CDR2 SFDVKD come from the germline V gene. V lost 3 bases, J lost 5 bases, and 4 bases stayed unmatched. This CDR3 is built from 14 residues. The CDR3 DNA follows: TGTGCCACCAGTGATGCAAGACAGGGGTATGGCTACACCTTC. This sequence encodes CATSDARQGYGYTF.

The rearrangement uses TRBV29-1 and TRBJ1-1; D is undetermined. V lost 5 bases and J lost 1, with 20 bases in between. The CDR3 is made up of 16 amino acids. In germline, CDR1 is SQVTM, CDR2 ANQGSEA. The CDR3 here is CSVQFSRRGWNTEAFF. Written as DNA, the CDR3 is TGCAGCGTTCAGTTCAGTCGGCGGGGATGGAACACTGAAGCTTTCTTT.

The J gene is TRBJ2-6, the V gene TRBV13; D gene unclear. CDR1 and CDR2 (germline): PRHDT, FYEKMQ (reference sequence). The CDR3 runs 15 residues. The V end was cut by 8 bases, the J end by 0 bases, with 11 bases between. The CDR3 DNA sequence: TGTGCCAGCTCAGCCGTGGACTCTGGGGCCAACGTCCTGACTTTC. This gives the protein CASSAVDSGANVLTF.

The chain couples TRBV7-6 to TRBJ2-2; D perhaps matches TRBD1 (6 bases). CDR3 length: 16 amino acids. Trimming took 0 bases from V and 1 from J, leaving 9 bases between them. Germline-derived CDR1 and CDR2 are SGHVS and FNYEAQ. CDR3 nucleotides: TGTGCCAGCAGCTTAGCACAGGGTGGGAACACCGGGGAGCTGTTTTTT. Translating it yields CASSLAQGGNTGELFF.

In its sample, this clonotype was seen many times. V is TRBV2 and J is TRBJ1-1; 7 nucleotides line up with TRBD1. V lost 1 base, J lost 11 bases, and 10 bases stayed unmatched. The CDR3 length is 14 residues. Per the germline V gene, CDR1 is SNHLY and CDR2 is FYNNEI. In DNA form, the CDR3 reads TGTGCCAGCAGTGAAGATGGAGGGGGCAGAGGTGCTTTCTTT. Residues: CASSEDGGGRGAFF.